Listed below are T cell receptor beta chains from one sample, sequenced in a study of cytomegalovirus exposure and HLA in healthy donors. Libraries were prepared by immunoSEQ multiplex PCR; TCRdb keeps only in-frame clonotypes and omits some of them. Of about 150,000 clones in the sample, about 76% were seen once. Material: PBMCs. The receptors stem from a man aged 30 to 45 in good health and CMV-seropositive. Each CDR3 is given with its conserved first and last residue. The D gene is left open where the match is weak. Size values are once, few and many counts, or a class for expanded clones, and some rows have none.

abundance	d_gene	v_gene	j_gene	CDR3aa	CDR3nt
.	TRBD1	TRBV5-6	TRBJ1-1	CASSLRQGMNTEAFF	TGTGCCAGCAGCTTGCGACAGGGTATGAACACTGAAGCTTTCTTT
.	.	TRBV11-2	TRBJ1-1	CASSLTGNTEAFF	TGTGCCAGCAGCCTCACAGGGAACACTGAAGCTTTCTTT
.	TRBD1	TRBV7-8	TRBJ1-1	CASSTTGLKAFF	TGTGCCAGCAGCACGACAGGGCTGAAAGCTTTCTTT
.	.	TRBV2	TRBJ2-7	CASSDGAGPALKQYF	TGTGCCAGCAGTGATGGGGCAGGGCCAGCCCTCAAGCAGTACTTC
.	.	TRBV5-1	TRBJ2-3	CASRSSGSRTDTQYF	TGCGCCAGCAGGTCAAGCGGAAGCCGCACAGATACGCAGTATTTT
.	TRBD1	TRBV4-1	TRBJ1-6	CASSQRQGVYSPLHF	TGCGCCAGCAGCCAAAGGCAGGGGGTGTACTCACCCCTCCACTTT
once	.	TRBV7-2	TRBJ1-1	CASSLERGTYTEAFF	TGTGCCAGCAGCTTAGAGCGTGGAACCTACACTGAAGCTTTCTTT
.	.	TRBV28	TRBJ2-1	CASSPHPQSTNVEQFF	TGTGCCAGCAGTCCTCATCCACAGAGTACCAATGTAGAGCAGTTCTTC
once	.	TRBV6-1	TRBJ1-2	CASSEGAGTDYGYTF	TGTGCCAGCAGCGAAGGGGCAGGGACTGACTATGGCTACACCTTC
once	TRBD2	TRBV7-9	TRBJ2-7	CASSTLSGRGGRGLYEQYF	TGTGCCAGCAGCACTCTTAGCGGGAGAGGGGGGCGGGGACTCTACGAGCAGTACTTC
once	TRBD1	TRBV28	TRBJ2-7	CASSSPGTGTRNEQYF	TGTGCCAGCAGTTCCCCTGGGACAGGGACGAGGAACGAGCAGTACTTC